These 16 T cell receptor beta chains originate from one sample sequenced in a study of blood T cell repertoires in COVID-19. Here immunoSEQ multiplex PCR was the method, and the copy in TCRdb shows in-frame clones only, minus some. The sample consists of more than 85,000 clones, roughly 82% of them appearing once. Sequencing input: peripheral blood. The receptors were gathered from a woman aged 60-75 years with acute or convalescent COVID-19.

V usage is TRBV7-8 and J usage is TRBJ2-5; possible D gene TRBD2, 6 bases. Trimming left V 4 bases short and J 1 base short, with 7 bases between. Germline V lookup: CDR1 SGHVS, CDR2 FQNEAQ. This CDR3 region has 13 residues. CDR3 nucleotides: TGTGCCAGCAGCTGGACTACCCAAGAGACCCAGTACTTC. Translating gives CASSWTTQETQYF.

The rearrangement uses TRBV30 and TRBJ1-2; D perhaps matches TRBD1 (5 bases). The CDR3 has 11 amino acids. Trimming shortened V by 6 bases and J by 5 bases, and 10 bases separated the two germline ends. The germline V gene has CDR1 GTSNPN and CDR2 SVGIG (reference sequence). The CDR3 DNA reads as TGTGCCTGTTCGGCAGGGTATGGCTACACCTTC. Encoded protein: CACSAGYGYTF. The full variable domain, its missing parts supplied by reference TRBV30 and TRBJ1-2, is SQTIHQWPATLVQPVGSPLSLECTVEGTSNPNLYWYRQAAGRGLQLLFYSVGIGQISSEVPQNLSASRPQDRQFILSSKKLLLSDSGFYLCACSAGYGYTFGSGTRLTVV.

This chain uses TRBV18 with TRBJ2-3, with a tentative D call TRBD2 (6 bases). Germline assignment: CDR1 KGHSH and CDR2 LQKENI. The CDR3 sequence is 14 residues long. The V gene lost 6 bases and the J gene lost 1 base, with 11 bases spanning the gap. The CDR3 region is CASSHGLRTDTQYF. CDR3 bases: TGTGCCAGCTCCCACGGACTACGCACAGATACGCAGTATTTT.

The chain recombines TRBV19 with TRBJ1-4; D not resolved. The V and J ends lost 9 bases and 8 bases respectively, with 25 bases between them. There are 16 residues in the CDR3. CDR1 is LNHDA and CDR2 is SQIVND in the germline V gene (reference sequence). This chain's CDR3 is CASLRSSTLRREKLFF. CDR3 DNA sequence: TGTGCCAGCCTAAGGAGTTCCACGCTTAGGAGGGAAAAACTGTTTTTT.

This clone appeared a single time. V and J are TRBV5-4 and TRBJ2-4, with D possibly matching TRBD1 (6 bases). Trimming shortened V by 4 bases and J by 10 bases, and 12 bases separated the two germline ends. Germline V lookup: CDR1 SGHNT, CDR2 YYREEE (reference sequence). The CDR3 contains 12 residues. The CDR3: CASSRPGAIQYF. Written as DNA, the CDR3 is TGTGCCAGCAGCCGCCCAGGGGCGATTCAGTACTTC.

For the CDR3, the DNA is TGTGCCAGCAGCCCAGGGGGCAGGACCCAGACCCAGTACTTC. Amino acid sequence: CASSPGGRTQTQYF. This rearrangement joins TRBV2 to TRBJ2-5, with 8 bases aligning to TRBD1. Germline V gives CDR1 SNHLY, CDR2 FYNNEI. The V segment lost 6 bases and the J segment 6 bases; nucleotides outside the gene matches: 9. This CDR3 has 14 amino acids.

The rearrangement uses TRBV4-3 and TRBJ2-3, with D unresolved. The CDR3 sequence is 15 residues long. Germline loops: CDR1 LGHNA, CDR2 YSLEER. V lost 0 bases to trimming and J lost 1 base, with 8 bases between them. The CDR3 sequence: CASSQERWGTDTQYF. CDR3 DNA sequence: TGCGCCAGCAGCCAAGAGCGGTGGGGCACAGATACGCAGTATTTT.

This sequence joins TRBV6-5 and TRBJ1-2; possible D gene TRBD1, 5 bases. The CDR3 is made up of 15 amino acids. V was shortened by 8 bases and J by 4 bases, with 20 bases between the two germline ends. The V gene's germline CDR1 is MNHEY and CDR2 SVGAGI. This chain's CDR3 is CASPCGAGVSYGYTF. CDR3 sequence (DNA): TGTGCCAGCCCATGCGGGGCGGGGGTCAGCTATGGCTACACCTTC.

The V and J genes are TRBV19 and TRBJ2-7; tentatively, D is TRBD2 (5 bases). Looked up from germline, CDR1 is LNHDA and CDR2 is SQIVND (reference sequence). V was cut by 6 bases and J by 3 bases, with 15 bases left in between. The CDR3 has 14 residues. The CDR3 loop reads CASSLSGGSYEQYF. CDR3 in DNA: TGTGCCAGTAGCCTCAGCGGTGGGAGCTACGAGCAGTACTTC.

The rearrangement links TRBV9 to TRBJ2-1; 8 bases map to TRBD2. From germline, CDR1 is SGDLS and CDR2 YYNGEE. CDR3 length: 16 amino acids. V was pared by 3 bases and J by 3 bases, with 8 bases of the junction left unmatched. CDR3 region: CASSADSGEDYNEQFF. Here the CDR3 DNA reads TGTGCCAGCAGCGCCGATAGCGGGGAAGACTACAATGAGCAGTTCTTC.

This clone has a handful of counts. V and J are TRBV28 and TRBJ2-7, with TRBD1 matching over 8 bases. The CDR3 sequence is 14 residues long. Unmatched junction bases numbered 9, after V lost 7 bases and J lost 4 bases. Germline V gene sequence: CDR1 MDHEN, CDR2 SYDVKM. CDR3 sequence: CASTDRGRQYEQYF. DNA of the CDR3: TGTGCCAGCACAGACAGGGGTAGGCAGTACGAGCAGTACTTC. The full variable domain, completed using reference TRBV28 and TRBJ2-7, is DVKVTQSSRYLVKRTGEKVFLECVQDMDHENMFWYRQDPGLGLRLIYFSYDVKMKEKGDIPEGYSVSREKKERFSLILESASTNQTSMYLCASTDRGRQYEQYFGPGTRLTVT.

DNA for the CDR3: TGTGCCAGTAGTAGACAGGGGGCAACAGATACGCAGTATTTT. It yields the protein CASSRQGATDTQYF. The gene calls are TRBV19 and TRBJ2-3, with TRBD1 matching over 10 bases. Germline V gene data show CDR1 as LNHDA and CDR2 as SQIVND (reference sequence). This CDR3 is built from 14 residues. V lost 4 bases and J lost 3; bases outside the gene matches: 1.

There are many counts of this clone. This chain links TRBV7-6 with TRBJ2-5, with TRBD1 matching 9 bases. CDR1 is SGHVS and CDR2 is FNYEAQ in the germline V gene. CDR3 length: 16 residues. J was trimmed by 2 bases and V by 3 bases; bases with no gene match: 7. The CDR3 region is CASSLGTGGGQETQYF. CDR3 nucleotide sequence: TGTGCCAGCAGCTTGGGAACAGGGGGCGGTCAAGAGACCCAGTACTTC.

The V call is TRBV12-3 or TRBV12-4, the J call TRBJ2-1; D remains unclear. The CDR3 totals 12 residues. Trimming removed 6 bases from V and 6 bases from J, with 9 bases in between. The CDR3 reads CASSLPINEQFF. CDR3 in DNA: TGTGCCAGCAGCCTTCCTATCAATGAGCAGTTCTTC.

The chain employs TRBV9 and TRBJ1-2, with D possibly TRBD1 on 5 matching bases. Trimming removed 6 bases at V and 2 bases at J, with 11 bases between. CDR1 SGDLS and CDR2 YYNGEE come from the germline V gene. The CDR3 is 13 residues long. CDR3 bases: TGTGCCAGCATCCTAAGACAGAACTATGGCTACACCTTC. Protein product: CASILRQNYGYTF.

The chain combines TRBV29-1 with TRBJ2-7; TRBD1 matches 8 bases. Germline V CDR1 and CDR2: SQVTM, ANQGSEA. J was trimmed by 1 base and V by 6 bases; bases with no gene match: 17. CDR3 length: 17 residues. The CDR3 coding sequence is TGCAGCGTCACCCACAGGGGGAACATAAACAAGTCCTACGAGCAGTACTTC. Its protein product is CSVTHRGNINKSYEQYF.